The subject of this entry is one T cell receptor (beta chain). The antigen is unknown. The CDR3 totals 14 residues. Germline V gives CDR1 SGHVS, CDR2 FQNEAQ. The study made its TRB cDNA libraries by 5' RACE, adding UMI labels. After re-calling the 5' RACE reads, TCRdb lists one entry per CDR3 protein, DNA absent. This table lists approximately 90,000 distinct CDR3 sequences. The data were taken from a study of CXCR3-negative and CXCR3-positive naive CD8 T cells. Study findings and constraints: Cryopreservation partially decreased CXCR3 expression, and most assays used fresh PBMCs. Against CXCR3-negative naive cells, CXCR3-positive naive cells showed more hydrophobic TRB CDR3s.

Sequencing was carried out using naive CXCR3+ CD8+ T cells from blood. Indicated subset: CD45RO-CCR7+CD27+CD95- naive CD8+ T cells expressing CXCR3 (TNR3+). The sequence came from a human donor in good health. Some clones in this sample may be carry-over from other donors' samples. The chain uses TRBV7-8 and TRBJ2-1; TCRdb outputs TRBD2, but without DNA this stays unchecked. Here the CDR3 reads CASTTSGRVNEQFF.